Shown below are 27 T cell receptor beta chains from a single sample sequenced in a study of chemoradiotherapy in HPV16-positive cancers. Sequencing used immunoSEQ multiplex PCR; TCRdb keeps in-frame clones, though not all of them. This table holds under 1,200 clones, 70% to 85% found once. Source: tumor tissue, taken from a patient who underwent chemoradiotherapy. Receptors originate from a human donor with HPV-associated anogenital cancer.

V is TRBV9 and J is TRBJ1-5, with TRBD1 matching 11 bases. CDR3 length equals 15 residues. J lost 5 bases, V lost 0 bases, and 1 base had no gene match. Germline loops: CDR1 SGDLS, CDR2 YYNGEE. CDR3 nucleotide sequence: TGTGCCAGCAGCGTAGGGACAGGGGGCGATCAGCCCCAGCATTTT. As protein: CASSVGTGGDQPQHF.

The chain carries TRBV6-1 and TRBJ1-3, with 12 bases fitting TRBD1. Germline V gene lookup returns CDR1 MNHNS and CDR2 SASEGT. Losses at the gene ends were 4 bases for V and 1 base for J; bases not matched to a gene: 5. The CDR3 spans 17 residues. CDR3 protein: CASSVSGQGASGNTIYF. The CDR3 DNA reads as TGTGCCAGCAGTGTATCGGGACAGGGGGCGTCTGGAAACACCATATATTTT.

The chain carries TRBV18 and TRBJ2-7, with 10 positions matching TRBD2. The J segment lost 3 bases and the V segment lost 3 bases, leaving 8 bases of the junction unmatched. This CDR3 has 16 residues. CDR1 is KGHSH and CDR2 is LQKENI in the germline V gene. The CDR3: CASSPVTSGAIYEQYF. The DNA for the CDR3 is TGTGCCAGCTCACCCGTTACTAGCGGGGCCATCTACGAGCAGTACTTC.

The CDR3 protein is CASSLAGNIQYF. The CDR3 DNA is TGTGCCAGCAGCTTAGCAGGGAACATTCAGTACTTC. V usage is TRBV7-9 and J usage is TRBJ2-4; D not resolved. The germline V gene encodes CDR1 SEHNR and CDR2 FQNEAQ (reference sequence). The CDR3 consists of 12 residues. V dropped 0 bases and J dropped 7 bases, with 4 bases sitting between them.

V is TRBV7-2 and J is TRBJ2-1; D possibly corresponds to TRBD2 (6 bases). V gave up 3 bases and J gave up 0 bases, with 9 bases separating them. The CDR3 totals 15 residues. CDR1 and CDR2 from the germline V gene are SGHTA and FQGNSA. This CDR3 is CASSFSGSSYNEQFF. CDR3 DNA sequence: TGTGCCAGCAGCTTTAGCGGTAGCTCCTACAATGAGCAGTTCTTC.

The chain employs TRBV27 and TRBJ2-7; possibly TRBD2 for D (5 bases). V lost 2 bases to trimming and J lost 5 bases, with 16 bases between them. CDR3 length: 15 amino acids. Germline V gene data show CDR1 as MNHEY and CDR2 as SMNVEV (reference sequence). The CDR3 region has the DNA TGTGCCAGCAGTTTAACACCGGGATCCCCTCACGAGCAGTACTTC. Translated: CASSLTPGSPHEQYF.

This CDR3 reads CAWNRGKDGYTF. The DNA of the CDR3 is TGTGCCTGGAATAGGGGAAAGGATGGCTACACCTTC. This chain connects TRBV30 to TRBJ1-2, with a tentative D call TRBD1 (5 bases). The germline CDR1 and CDR2 sequences are GTSNPN and SVGIG (reference sequence). CDR3 length: 12 residues. V shed 4 bases and J shed 6 bases, with 12 bases lying between them.

The chain has TRBV12-5 and TRBJ2-5; no clear D gene. V lost 5 bases to trimming and J lost 5 bases, with 6 bases between them. CDR3 length equals 11 residues. Germline V gives CDR1 LGHNT, CDR2 FRNRAP. The CDR3 loop is CASGPRETQYF. CDR3 nucleotides: TGTGCTAGTGGTCCCCGGGAGACCCAGTACTTC. Based on the CDR3 plus reference TRBV12-5 and TRBJ2-5, the full variable domain is DARVTQTPRHKVTEMGQEVTMRCQPILGHNTVFWYRQTMMQGLELLAYFRNRAPLDDSGMPKDRFSAEMPDATLATLKIQPSEPRDSAVYFCASGPRETQYFGPGTRLLVL.

V is TRBV4-2 and J is TRBJ2-1; the D gene is possibly TRBD1 (7 bases). This CDR3 comprises 16 residues. Germline V gives CDR1 LGHNA, CDR2 YNFKEQ. The V end was cut by 4 bases, the J end by 0 bases, with 13 bases between. CDR3 sequence (DNA): TGTGCCAGCAGCCCCAGGGGGGAAAGCTCCTACAATGAGCAGTTCTTC. This encodes CASSPRGESSYNEQFF.

The sample holds one count of this clone. The chain uses TRBV15 and TRBJ2-6, with D perhaps assigned TRBD1 or TRBD2 (6 bases each). With 0 bases removed from V and 4 bases from J, the gap between germline ends came to 10 bases. There are 16 residues in the CDR3. CDR1 and CDR2 (germline): LNHNV, YYDKDF (reference sequence). The CDR3 loop reads CATSRDYGGGANVLTF. The CDR3 DNA sequence: TGTGCCACCAGCAGAGATTACGGGGGCGGGGCCAACGTCCTGACTTTC.

This chain links TRBV5-6 with TRBJ1-2, with TRBD1 matching 7 bases. The CDR3 contains 13 residues. The V gene end was trimmed by 1 base and the J gene end by 6 bases; junction bases not matched to a gene: 3. The germline gives CDR1 SGHDT, CDR2 YYEEEE. The CDR3 nucleotides read TGTGCCAGCAGCTTGACAGGGGAACATGGCTACACCTTC. Encoded protein: CASSLTGEHGYTF.

The CDR3, as DNA: TGTGCCAGCAGCGTAGGGGCAGCCGGGGGCTACACCTTC. It specifies CASSVGAAGGYTF. V is TRBV9 and J is TRBJ1-2; D call uncertain. CDR3 length: 13 residues. CDR1 and CDR2 (germline): SGDLS, YYNGEE. V was cut by 0 bases and J by 8 bases, with 11 bases left in between.

As DNA, the CDR3 is TGCGCCAGCAGCCCCACCGGGACTAGCGGTTACAATGAGCAGTTCTTC. It yields the protein CASSPTGTSGYNEQFF. This chain uses TRBV5-1 with TRBJ2-1, with TRBD2 matching 11 bases. This CDR3 has 16 residues. Unmatched junction bases numbered 7, after V lost 4 bases and J lost 4 bases. CDR1 and CDR2 from the germline V gene are SGHRS and YFSETQ.

V is TRBV10-3 and J is TRBJ1-1; 8 positions agree with TRBD1. Germline lookup yields CDR1 ENHRY and CDR2 SYGVKD. The J segment lost 1 base and the V segment lost 7 bases, leaving 2 bases of the junction unmatched. This CDR3 contains 13 residues. CDR3 DNA sequence: TGTGCCATCAATGGACAGGGGAACACTGAAGCTTTCTTT. As protein: CAINGQGNTEAFF.

This chain joins TRBV19 and TRBJ2-1; D possibly corresponds to TRBD1 (6 bases). Germline-derived CDR1 and CDR2 are LNHDA and SQIVND (reference sequence). This CDR3 has 15 residues. V lost 5 bases to trimming and J lost 0 bases, with 11 bases between them. CDR3 bases: TGTGCCAGTAGTGAGGGGGTGAGCTCCTACAATGAGCAGTTCTTC. Translated: CASSEGVSSYNEQFF.

The CDR3 nucleotides read TGTGCCTCCCCAATGGCGGCTAACTATGGCTACACCTTC. Protein: CASPMAANYGYTF. J is TRBJ1-2 and V is TRBV30; D gene uncertain. The CDR3 sequence is 13 residues long. With 7 bases removed from V and 0 bases from J, the gap between germline ends came to 12 bases. Germline V CDR1 and CDR2: GTSNPN, SVGIG (reference sequence).

V usage is TRBV4-2 and J usage is TRBJ2-4, with 16 bases matching TRBD2. Germline CDR1 LGHNA, CDR2 YNFKEQ. CDR3 length: 19 residues. After removal of 6 bases from V and 0 bases from J, the junction contained 8 bases not matched to a gene. CDR3 nucleotides: TGTGCCAGCAGTGACGGGACTAGCGGGAGGGTCCTAGCCAAAAACATTCAGTACTTC. Protein sequence: CASSDGTSGRVLAKNIQYF.

V and J are TRBV5-1 and TRBJ1-3; D is uncertain. Between the trimmed V and J ends, which lost 3 bases and 4 bases, there was a span of 11 bases. The CDR3 extends over 14 amino acids. CDR1 SGHRS and CDR2 YFSETQ come from the germline V gene. CDR3 DNA sequence: TGCGCCAGCAGCTCCCTTGTTAGAGGAAACACCATATATTTT. Translating gives CASSSLVRGNTIYF.

The chain has TRBV12-5 and TRBJ1-1; no firm D call. Germline assignment: CDR1 LGHNT and CDR2 FRNRAP. The CDR3 runs 15 residues. V lost 1 base, J lost 2 bases, and 11 bases lay in between. Here the CDR3 reads CASGLGHSRNTEAFF. The CDR3 DNA follows: TGTGCTAGTGGTTTGGGACACTCGCGAAACACTGAAGCTTTCTTT. Supplemented by reference TRBV12-5 and TRBJ1-1, the full variable domain reads DARVTQTPRHKVTEMGQEVTMRCQPILGHNTVFWYRQTMMQGLELLAYFRNRAPLDDSGMPKDRFSAEMPDATLATLKIQPSEPRDSAVYFCASGLGHSRNTEAFFGQGTRLTVV.

This clone turned up a few times. The chain combines TRBV9 with TRBJ2-7; 7 nucleotides line up with TRBD1. Germline-derived CDR1 and CDR2 are SGDLS and YYNGEE. Unmatched junction bases numbered 3, after V lost 0 bases and J lost 0 bases. The CDR3 runs to 15 residues. This CDR3 is CASSVETGSSYEQYF. CDR3 nucleotides: TGTGCCAGCAGCGTAGAGACAGGGAGCTCCTACGAGCAGTACTTC.

This clone was recorded only once. This sequence joins TRBV4-1 and TRBJ1-5; D may be TRBD1 (5 bases). Germline CDR1 reads MGHRA; CDR2 reads YSYEKL. The CDR3 has 19 amino acids. Deletions cut 0 bases from V and 6 bases from J, with 24 bases between. CDR3 region: CASSQDPYSSGGARQPQHF. The CDR3 DNA reads as TGCGCCAGCAGCCAAGATCCCTACTCTAGTGGTGGGGCACGTCAGCCCCAGCATTTT.

This chain connects TRBV11-2 to TRBJ1-1; the match to TRBD1 covers 9 bases. The CDR3 loop spans 12 amino acids. Germline V CDR1 and CDR2: SGHAT, FQNNGV. Losses at the gene ends were 8 bases for V and 4 bases for J; bases not matched to a gene: 2. This CDR3 is CASGTGFTEAFF. The CDR3 DNA reads as TGTGCCAGCGGGACAGGGTTCACTGAAGCTTTCTTT. The full variable domain, rest sourced from reference TRBV11-2 and TRBJ1-1, is EAGVAQSPRYKIIEKRQSVAFWCNPISGHATLYWYQQILGQGPKLLIQFQNNGVVDDSQLPKDRFSAERLKGVDSTLKIQPAKLEDSAVYLCASGTGFTEAFFGQGTRLTVV.

CDR3 nucleotides: TGCGCCAGCAGTTCAGGGGAGGGAAGCAATCAGCCCCAGCATTTT. Translation gives CASSSGEGSNQPQHF. The chain links TRBV5-1 to TRBJ1-5; the D gene is possibly TRBD1 (6 bases). This CDR3 is built from 15 residues. Germline CDR1 reads SGHRS; CDR2 reads YFSETQ. Trimming took off 5 bases at V and 1 base at J, with 13 bases between the two ends.

The rearrangement links TRBV19 to TRBJ1-1; TRBD1 is a possible D gene (6 bases). The CDR3 consists of 15 residues. Trimming removed 7 bases from V and 2 bases from J, with 17 bases in between. The V gene's germline CDR1 is LNHDA and CDR2 SQIVND (reference sequence). The CDR3 region has the DNA TGTGCCAGTACCCCTCTTGGACAGATAAACACTGAAGCTTTCTTT. It specifies CASTPLGQINTEAFF.

The V call is TRBV12-5, the J call TRBJ2-3; the match to TRBD1 covers 11 bases. The V segment lost 6 bases and the J segment 4 bases; nucleotides outside the gene matches: 3. The germline V gene has CDR1 LGHNT and CDR2 FRNRAP. There are 14 residues in the CDR3. This CDR3 reads CASGQGQGADTQYF. CDR3 coding DNA: TGTGCTAGTGGCCAGGGACAGGGGGCAGATACGCAGTATTTT.

The J gene is TRBJ1-4, the V gene TRBV2; no clear D gene. V was pared by 7 bases and J by 0 bases, with 12 bases between. Germline-derived CDR1 and CDR2 are SNHLY and FYNNEI. This CDR3 comprises 15 residues. In nucleotides, the CDR3 is TGTGCCAGCACCGACTACTCCGCAACTAATGAAAAACTGTTTTTT. This encodes CASTDYSATNEKLFF.

The CDR3 DNA follows: TGTGCCAGTAGATCCCAACTAGCGGGTCCCTACAATGAGCAGTTCTTC. This codes for CASRSQLAGPYNEQFF. The rearrangement links TRBV19 to TRBJ2-1, with 9 bases fitting TRBD2. Trimming removed 6 bases from V and 2 bases from J; junction bases left unmatched: 8. The CDR3 loop spans 16 amino acids. The V gene's germline CDR1 is LNHDA and CDR2 SQIVND (reference sequence).